These 21 T cell receptor beta chains share one sample of origin, sequenced in a study of CD8 T cells in ankylosing spondylitis. TCRdb redid the calling of the 5' RACE reads with MiXCR, one entry per CDR3 protein. Of roughly 180,000 distinct CDR3 sequences listed, around 13% were seen once; the top ten hold approximately 10%. The sample taken for sequencing was blood, either unsorted or a sorted T cell fraction (not recorded which). Receptors originate from a female donor with ankylosing spondylitis or in good health (not recorded which).

The chain uses TRBV18 and TRBJ2-7; a possible D gene is TRBD2 (6 bases). Germline V gives CDR1 KGHSH, CDR2 LQKENI. V was cut by 3 bases and J by 3 bases, with 9 bases left in between. The CDR3 spans 13 residues. CDR3 nucleotide sequence: TGTGCCAGCTCACCGTGGAGGGACTACGAGCAGTACTTC. Translating gives CASSPWRDYEQYF.

This clonotype is labeled as medium-sized. V usage is TRBV27 and J usage is TRBJ1-2; 10 bases agree with TRBD1. Germline CDR1 is MNHEY and CDR2 is SMNVEV (reference sequence). The CDR3 spans 12 residues. The CDR3 reads CATGTGVTGYTF. Here the CDR3 DNA reads TGTGCAACCGGGACAGGGGTAACTGGCTACACCTTC.

This sequence joins TRBV7-9 and TRBJ2-3, with 12 nucleotides matching TRBD2. J gave up 4 bases and V 5 bases, and 7 bases lay outside the gene matches. This CDR3 comprises 16 residues. In germline, CDR1 is SEHNR, CDR2 FQNEAQ (reference sequence). The CDR3 reads CASSPSSGRVSDTQYF. CDR3 DNA: TGTGCCAGCAGCCCCTCTAGCGGGAGGGTGTCAGATACGCAGTATTTT. Drawing the rest from reference TRBV7-9 and TRBJ2-3, the complete variable domain is DTGVSQNPRHKITKRGQNVTFRCDPISEHNRLYWYRQTLGQGPEFLTYFQNEAQLEKSRLLSDRFSAERPKGSFSTLEIQRTEQGDSAMYLCASSPSSGRVSDTQYFGPGTRLTVL.

This clonotype has at least ten counts. This chain uses TRBV5-1 with TRBJ2-1; tentatively, D is TRBD2 (6 bases). V lost 4 bases to trimming and J lost 10 bases, with 18 bases between them. The germline V gene has CDR1 SGHRS and CDR2 YFSETQ. The CDR3 loop spans 14 amino acids. The CDR3: CASSPLTSEGEQFF. For the CDR3, the DNA is TGCGCCAGCAGCCCGCTGACTAGTGAAGGAGAGCAGTTCTTC.

Ten or more counts support this clonotype. V and J are TRBV25-1 and TRBJ1-1; a possible D gene is TRBD1 (6 bases). Germline V CDR1 and CDR2: MGHDK, SYGVNS. The CDR3 covers 17 residues. Trimming removed 1 base from V and 5 bases from J, with 20 bases in between. CDR3 sequence: CASSEFFLPGATTEAFF. CDR3 nucleotide sequence: TGTGCCAGCAGTGAATTTTTTTTGCCAGGGGCGACTACTGAAGCTTTCTTT.

This clonotype was recorded at least ten times. The rearrangement uses TRBV5-5 and TRBJ2-7; D may be TRBD1 or TRBD2 (5 bases each). Germline CDR1 and CDR2: SGHKS and YYEKEE (reference sequence). V gave up 2 bases and J gave up 7 bases, with 19 bases separating them. The length of the CDR3 is 15 residues. The CDR3 sequence is CASSFSGTEYEEQYF. The CDR3, as DNA: TGTGCCAGCAGCTTTTCCGGGACGGAATACGAGGAGCAGTACTTC.

This clonotype was observed a few times. V and J are TRBV20-1 and TRBJ2-7, with 7 bases fitting TRBD2. There are 12 residues in the CDR3. Per germline, CDR1 DFQATT and CDR2 SNEGSKA (reference sequence). Trimming took 3 bases from V and 3 from J; bases not matched to a gene: 2. The CDR3 DNA is TGCAGTGCTAGCCAGCGGGGCTACGAGCAGTACTTC. It is translated as CSASQRGYEQYF.

In this sample, this clonotype turned up many times. The gene calls are TRBV2 and TRBJ2-4; 8 bases line up with TRBD1. This CDR3 contains 16 residues. With V trimmed by 5 bases and J by 2 bases, 8 bases remained unmatched. Germline values: CDR1 SNHLY, CDR2 FYNNEI. The chain's CDR3 is CASSKTGEGTKNIQYF. The CDR3, as DNA: TGTGCCAGCAGTAAGACAGGGGAAGGCACCAAAAACATTCAGTACTTC. The whole variable domain, filled in from reference TRBV2 and TRBJ2-4, reads EPEVTQTPSHQVTQMGQEVILRCVPISNHLYFYWYRQILGQKVEFLVSFYNNEISEKSEIFDDQFSVERPDGSNFTLKIRSTKLEDSAMYFCASSKTGEGTKNIQYFGAGTRLSVL.

This clonotype came up a few times. CDR3 nucleotides: TGCAGTGCTAGAGTGTTAGTAGCGGAGACCAATGAGCAGTTCTTC. This translates into CSARVLVAETNEQFF. The chain combines TRBV20-1 with TRBJ2-1; weak D call: TRBD2 (6 bases). The V end lost 1 base, the J end lost 6 bases, and 16 bases lay between the germline ends. The CDR3 is 15 amino acids. CDR1 and CDR2 (germline): DFQATT, SNEGSKA (reference sequence).

The chain carries TRBV12-3 or TRBV12-4 and TRBJ2-1, with 14 positions matching TRBD2. The J segment lost 5 bases and the V segment lost 4 bases, leaving 10 bases of the junction unmatched. CDR3 size: 18 residues. The CDR3 sequence is CASSSTGTSGSRDNEQFF. CDR3 nucleotide sequence: TGTGCCAGCAGTTCTACTGGGACTAGCGGGAGTAGGGACAATGAGCAGTTCTTC.

This clonotype was seen a handful of times. The rearrangement uses TRBV18 and TRBJ2-2; D gene uncertain. The CDR3 is 15 amino acids. V lost 1 base and J lost 3, with 9 bases in between. Looked up from germline, CDR1 is KGHSH and CDR2 is LQKENI. In DNA form, the CDR3 reads TGTGCCAGCTCACCACGGCCTCTGGACACCGGGGAGCTGTTTTTT. Translation gives CASSPRPLDTGELFF.

This clonotype has a count of ten or more. The gene calls are TRBV6-6 and TRBJ1-2, with a possible D match to TRBD1 (6 bases). The CDR3 totals 13 residues. The germline V gene has CDR1 MNHNY and CDR2 SVGAGI (reference sequence). Trimming took 5 bases from V and 4 from J, leaving 11 bases between them. CDR3 region: CASSRTVVYGYTF. CDR3 sequence (DNA): TGTGCCAGCAGTAGGACAGTAGTCTATGGCTACACCTTC.

Turning to this clonotype: A much more abundant neighbour one base away suggests this may be a read error. This chain uses TRBV9 with TRBJ2-3; D might be TRBD2 (5 bases). V lost 3 bases and J lost 4, with 12 bases in between. CDR3 length: 14 amino acids. Germline loops: CDR1 SGDLS, CDR2 YYNGEE. Here the CDR3 reads CASSAEVVADTQYF. Here the CDR3 DNA reads TGTGCCAGCAGCGCGGAGGTTGTGGCAGATACGCAGTATTTT.

This clonotype showed up many times. V gene TRBV29-1 combines with J gene TRBJ1-2; tentatively, D is TRBD1 (5 bases). The CDR3 consists of 13 residues. In germline, CDR1 is SQVTM, CDR2 ANQGSEA. The V and J ends lost 3 bases and 8 bases respectively, with 16 bases between them. CDR3 in amino acids: CSVERGQGGGYTF. The CDR3 nucleotides read TGCAGCGTTGAGCGAGGGCAGGGCGGCGGCTACACCTTC. The variable domain in full, completed from reference TRBV29-1 and TRBJ1-2, reads SAVISQKPSRDICQRGTSLTIQCQVDSQVTMMFWYRQQPGQSLTLIATANQGSEATYESGFVIDKFPISRPNLTFSTLTVSNMSPEDSSIYLCSVERGQGGGYTFGSGTRLTVV.

This clonotype came up many times. This chain links TRBV24-1 with TRBJ1-1; D gene ambiguous. V lost 4 bases, J lost 1 base, and 6 bases lay in between. The CDR3 loop spans 13 amino acids. Per the germline V gene, CDR1 is KGHDR and CDR2 is SFDVKD. CDR3 loop: CATSDGQNTEAFF. Written as DNA, the CDR3 is TGTGCCACCAGTGACGGTCAGAACACTGAAGCTTTCTTT.

Details on this clonotype: A much larger clone is a single base away; this may be a read error. The chain joins TRBV15 to TRBJ2-7, with TRBD1 matching 7 bases. The germline V gene encodes CDR1 LNHNV and CDR2 YYDKDF (reference sequence). The CDR3 consists of 14 residues. The CDR3 is CATSRDRQGYKQYF. CDR3 DNA: TGTGCCACCAGCAGAGACCGACAGGGCTACAAGCAGTACTTC. Drawing the rest from reference TRBV15 and TRBJ2-7, the complete variable domain is DAMVIQNPRYQVTQFGKPVTLSCSQTLNHNVMYWYQQKSSQAPKLLFHYYDKDFNNEADTPDNFQSRRPNTSFCFLDIRSPGLGDTAMYLCATSRDRQGYKQYFGPGTRLTVT.

The chain couples TRBV20-1 to TRBJ2-6; D gene ambiguous. Between the trimmed V and J ends, which lost 2 bases and 4 bases, there was a span of 9 bases. This CDR3 spans 14 amino acids. From germline, CDR1 is DFQATT and CDR2 SNEGSKA (reference sequence). CDR3 nucleotide sequence: TGCAGTGCTAGACCCCCCCGCGGGGCCAACGTCCTGACTTTC. Its protein is CSARPPRGANVLTF.

The chain couples TRBV20-1 to TRBJ1-4; a weak D match, TRBD1 (5 bases). From germline, CDR1 is DFQATT and CDR2 SNEGSKA (reference sequence). This CDR3 spans 12 amino acids. Here the CDR3 reads CAVSGRDEKLFF. In DNA, the CDR3 is TGCGCGGTGTCAGGGAGAGATGAAAAACTGTTTTTT.

This clonotype has only a few counts. The chain employs TRBV2 and TRBJ2-5; D is perhaps TRBD2 (6 bases). V was shortened by 4 bases and J by 5 bases, with 17 bases between the two germline ends. The CDR3 contains 15 residues. Germline V gene data show CDR1 as SNHLY and CDR2 as FYNNEI. The CDR3 sequence is CASSVGGGNRETQYF. CDR3 in DNA: TGTGCCAGCAGTGTTGGAGGCGGGAATCGTGAGACCCAGTACTTC.

At least ten counts were recorded for this clonotype. V gene TRBV7-9 combines with J gene TRBJ2-1, with 10 nucleotides matching TRBD1. This CDR3 contains 15 residues. Trimming at V came to 5 bases and at J to 5 bases, leaving 6 bases not matched to a gene. Germline CDR1 reads SEHNR; CDR2 reads FQNEAQ (reference sequence). Written as DNA, the CDR3 is TGTGCCAGCAGCCCGGGACAGGGGATTGACAATGAGCAGTTCTTC. Its translation: CASSPGQGIDNEQFF.

The genes are TRBV29-1 and TRBJ2-3; D not certain. Germline lookup yields CDR1 SQVTM and CDR2 ANQGSEA. The V end lost 3 bases, the J end lost 4 bases, and 5 bases lay between the germline ends. This CDR3 is 11 amino acids long. CDR3 coding DNA: TGCAGCGTTGAGAGGTCAGATACGCAGTATTTT. Encoded protein: CSVERSDTQYF.